The 24 T cell receptor beta chains below were found in one sample sequenced in a study of esophageal squamous cell carcinoma under preoperative chemotherapy. The time point was: before preoperative PTX-NDP chemotherapy. Using its own MiXCR run on the PCR reads, TCRdb lists one record per CDR3 protein. The sample yields about 12,000 distinct CDR3 sequences, 54% seen once. This specimen was collected from a patient given preoperative chemotherapy. These receptors all stem from a human donor with esophageal squamous cell carcinoma. The donor label of this sample is uncertain.

The chain uses TRBV6-1 and TRBJ2-1; a possible D gene is TRBD1 (7 bases). This CDR3 has 15 amino acids. V dropped 7 bases and J dropped 4 bases, with 17 bases sitting between them. Germline V gives CDR1 MNHNS, CDR2 SASEGT. CDR3 sequence reads: CASTLGGGRYNEQFF. In DNA form, the CDR3 reads TGTGCCAGCACTCTTGGAGGGGGCAGGTACAATGAGCAGTTCTTC.

The sample holds a few counts of this clonotype. The rearrangement joins TRBV10-2 to TRBJ2-3, with TRBD2 matching 12 bases. Germline CDR1 is WSHSY and CDR2 is SAAADI. The CDR3 loop spans 14 amino acids. J gave up 6 bases and V 6 bases, and 4 bases lay outside the gene matches. DNA for the CDR3: TGCGCCAGCAGAGGACTAGCGGGGACGGATACGCAGTATTTT. Translation gives CASRGLAGTDTQYF.

This clonotype rates as large. The junction departs from the called germline gene at one end, perhaps through a read error. This chain links TRBV6-1 with TRBJ2-1, with 10 positions matching TRBD1. The end of the DNA aligns better with TRBJ2-7, so the J call may be wrong. The CDR3 is made up of 14 amino acids. Germline values: CDR1 MNHNS, CDR2 SASEGT. Here the CDR3 DNA reads TGTGCCAGCAGCGAAGGACAGGGGGCCTACGAGCAGTACTTC. It is translated as CASSEGQGAYEQYF.

With regard to this clonotype: A much larger clone lies one base from this, so it may be a read error. J is TRBJ2-1 and V is TRBV7-7, with 12 bases matching TRBD2. Germline V CDR1 and CDR2: SSHAT, FNYEAQ (reference sequence). This CDR3 spans 15 amino acids. CDR3 region: CASSDETSGSYEQLF. The DNA of the CDR3 is TGTGCTAGCAGCGATGAGACTAGCGGGAGCTATGAGCAGTTATTC. Variable domain in full (rest from reference TRBV7-7 and TRBJ2-1): GAGVSQSPRYKVTKRGQDVTLRCDPISSHATLYWYQQALGQGPEFLTYFNYEAQPDKSGLPSDRFSAERPEGSISTLTIQRTEQRDSAMYRCASSDETSGSYEQLFGPGTRLTVL.

V and J are TRBV6-1 and TRBJ1-1, with unresolved D. Trimming stripped 5 bases from V and 1 base from J, with 8 bases between. CDR3 size: 13 residues. CDR1 and CDR2 (germline): MNHNS, SASEGT. CDR3 nucleotides: TGTGCCAGCAGTCGGACGGAGAACACTGAAGCTTTCTTT. This gives the protein CASSRTENTEAFF.

The rearrangement uses TRBV6-1 and TRBJ2-4; D is perhaps TRBD1 (5 bases). CDR1 MNHNS and CDR2 SASEGT come from the germline V gene. The V end lost 2 bases, the J end lost 10 bases, and 21 bases lay between the germline ends. The CDR3 extends over 16 amino acids. The CDR3 DNA sequence: TGTGCCAGCAGTGAATTGGGGCTGAGAGCCAAAGATATTCAGTACTTC. Protein sequence: CASSELGLRAKDIQYF.

The chain carries TRBV6-1 and TRBJ2-1; tentative D call: TRBD1 (6 bases). Germline CDR1 MNHNS, CDR2 SASEGT. V lost 6 bases, J lost 7 bases, and 10 bases lay in between. The CDR3 consists of 12 residues. This CDR3 reads CASSEGDNEQFF. Here the CDR3 DNA reads TGTGCCAGCAGCGAGGGGGATAATGAGCAGTTCTTC.

As regards this clonotype: Germline is not matched at one junction end, which may reflect a read error. This rearrangement joins TRBV6-1 to TRBJ2-1; D gene uncertain. The CDR3 length is 15 residues. Germline CDR1 is MNHNS and CDR2 is SASEGT. CDR3 protein: CASRPGCAAYKEQFF. For the CDR3, the DNA is TGTGCCAGCAGACCGGGCTGTGCGGCTTACAAGGAGCAGTTTTTC.

This clonotype appeared many times. The rearrangement joins TRBV7-2 to TRBJ2-3; D is uncertain. The end of the DNA is better explained by TRBJ2-7, so the J call may be wrong. The CDR3 totals 14 residues. The germline gives CDR1 SGHTA, CDR2 FQGNSA. CDR3 coding DNA: TGTGCCAGCAGCTTAGTGACTTCTTCCTACGAGCAGTACTTC. Protein: CASSLVTSSYEQYF.

This clonotype is large. V usage is TRBV6-1 and J usage is TRBJ2-1; D uncertain. The J call may be faulty, since TRBJ2-7 better matches the DNA end. The CDR3 consists of 15 residues. Germline CDR1 MNHNS, CDR2 SASEGT. The CDR3 DNA is TGTGCCAGCAGTGAACAACCGGTACTATTTGGGGAGCAGTACTTC. It yields the protein CASSEQPVLFGEQYF.

This clonotype appeared once. The chain carries TRBV6-1 and TRBJ2-1; D unclear. The V end lost 6 bases, the J end lost 0 bases, and 6 bases lay between the germline ends. The CDR3 has 13 residues. The germline V gene has CDR1 MNHNS and CDR2 SASEGT. The CDR3 protein is CASRDDSYNEQFF. The CDR3 DNA reads TGTGCCAGCAGGGACGACTCCTACAATGAGCAGTTCTTC.

V usage is TRBV6-1 and J usage is TRBJ2-1, with TRBD2 identical over 7 bases. Germline V gives CDR1 MNHNS, CDR2 SASEGT. V shed 6 bases, J shed 14 bases, and the junction held 16 bases outside the gene matches. The CDR3 runs to 14 residues. CDR3 in DNA: TGTGCCAGCAGAAACCCGGGACTACACAACGAAGAGTTCTTC. The encoded protein is CASRNPGLHNEEFF.

This rearrangement joins TRBV7-2 to TRBJ2-5, with 14 nucleotides matching TRBD2. This CDR3 has 17 residues. Germline CDR1 SGHTA, CDR2 FQGNSA. Unmatched junction bases numbered 8, after V lost 2 bases and J lost 6 bases. The CDR3 coding sequence is TGTGCCAGCAGCTTATCCGGGACTAGCGGGAGTATGAAGACCCAGTACTTC. This translates into CASSLSGTSGSMKTQYF.

As to this clonotype: The junction does not match germline at one end; this may be a read error. The CDR3 is CASGLYDKKIQYF. CDR3 nucleotide sequence: TGTGCCAGTGGGCTCTACGACAAAAAGATTCAGTACTTC. V gene TRBV6-1 combines with J gene TRBJ2-4; D remains ambiguous. CDR1 and CDR2 from the germline V gene are MNHNS and SASEGT. The CDR3 spans 13 residues.

In its sample, this clonotype was seen a few times. The chain uses TRBV6-1 and TRBJ2-3; D gene uncertain. Germline loops: CDR1 MNHNS, CDR2 SASEGT. The CDR3 sequence is 15 residues long. Trimming shortened V by 2 bases and J by 4 bases, and 13 bases separated the two germline ends. DNA for the CDR3: TGTGCCAGCAGTGAACTAGGGAATGTTGCAGATACGCAGTATTTT. Protein product: CASSELGNVADTQYF.

The J gene is TRBJ2-1, the V gene TRBV27, with D perhaps TRBD1 (6 bases). V dropped 5 bases and J dropped 9 bases, with 14 bases sitting between them. Germline V gene lookup returns CDR1 MNHEY and CDR2 SMNVEV (reference sequence). The CDR3 is 13 residues long. The chain's CDR3 is CASSGQYLGEQFF. CDR3 sequence (DNA): TGTGCCAGCAGTGGACAGTATCTGGGTGAGCAGTTCTTC.

The rearrangement uses TRBV6-1 and TRBJ2-1, with 9 positions matching TRBD1. The J call may be wrong; the DNA end is better matched by TRBJ2-5. CDR1 is MNHNS, CDR2 SASEGT, per germline. The CDR3 is made up of 16 amino acids. The CDR3 loop reads CASSPAVGTGKETQYF. The CDR3 nucleotides are TGTGCCAGCAGTCCAGCCGTAGGGACAGGGAAAGAGACCCAGTACTTC.

This clonotype was recorded a few times. The chain has TRBV7-9 and TRBJ2-3, with 14 bases aligning to TRBD2. Germline values: CDR1 SEHNR, CDR2 FQNEAQ (reference sequence). V lost 5 bases and J lost 5; bases outside the gene matches: 9. This CDR3 spans 17 amino acids. CDR3 nucleotides: TGTGCCAGCAGCCCCCGACTAGCGGGAGGGCCAGGAGATACGCAGTATTTT. Its translation: CASSPRLAGGPGDTQYF.

This clonotype was seen just once. At one boundary the junction diverges from the germline segment, which might be a read error. The V and J genes are TRBV6-1 and TRBJ2-4; D is perhaps TRBD2 (6 bases). There are 15 residues in the CDR3. The germline gives CDR1 MNHNS, CDR2 SASEGT. The CDR3, as DNA: TGTGCCAGCGGCGCGGGGCTGAGAGCCAAAGACACTCAGTATTTC. Translating it yields CASGAGLRAKDTQYF.

In regard to this clonotype: One end of the junction does not line up with germline, which may come from a read error. The chain is built from TRBV6-1 and TRBJ2-3; the D gene is possibly TRBD1 (5 bases). The CDR3 sequence is 17 residues long. CDR1 is MNHNS, CDR2 SASEGT, per germline. The CDR3 region is CASSDVPGLWPTNTQYF. The CDR3 nucleotides read TGTGCCAGCAGTGACGTTCCAGGGCTATGGCCCACAAATACGCAGTACTTT.

The chain has TRBV10-3 and TRBJ2-3; maybe TRBD2 (8 bases). Per germline, CDR1 ENHRY and CDR2 SYGVKD. The CDR3 consists of 15 residues. This chain's CDR3 is CSGGVGGGGKDTQYF. CDR3 bases: TGTTCCGGGGGGGTAGGGGGCGGGGGCAAAGATACGCAGTATTTT.

V and J are TRBV6-1 and TRBJ2-7; D remains unclear. Germline-derived CDR1 and CDR2 are MNHNS and SASEGT. This CDR3 is built from 12 residues. V was pared by 7 bases and J by 2 bases, with 9 bases between. CDR3 in DNA: TGTGCCAGCACAGACCAACCCTACGAGCAGTACTTC. This sequence encodes CASTDQPYEQYF.

In regard to this clonotype: Germline is not matched at one junction end, which may reflect a read error. The chain has TRBV6-1 and TRBJ2-3, with D maybe TRBD1 (5 bases). The CDR3 is 16 residues long. Germline CDR1 reads MNHNS; CDR2 reads SASEGT. The CDR3 coding sequence is TGTGCCAGCAGCGAATTGGGGCTGAGAGACAAAGATACGCAGTACTTT. Translated, it gives CASSELGLRDKDTQYF.

This rearrangement joins TRBV6-1 to TRBJ2-3; no clear D. The CDR3 length is 14 residues. V lost 1 base to trimming and J lost 10 bases, with 15 bases between them. CDR1 and CDR2 from the germline V gene are MNHNS and SASEGT. Here the CDR3 reads CASSEGVGTDAQYF. The DNA of the CDR3 is TGTGCCAGCAGTGAAGGAGTGGGCACCGATGCGCAGTATTTT.